This T cell receptor beta chain is drawn from a study of long-term antiretroviral therapy in people with HIV. It was version v3.0 of the immunoSEQ assay that was run at survey level. Method: immunoSEQ multiplex PCR; TCRdb's copy keeps in-frame clones and lacks some. The data hold some 28,000 clones, with roughly 94% observed a single time. In this sample, this clone turned up a few times. The CDR3 loop spans 15 amino acids. The V gene lost 8 bases and the J gene lost 0 bases, with 11 bases spanning the gap. From germline, CDR1 is MNHNY and CDR2 SVGAGI (reference sequence). The chain combines TRBV6-6 with TRBJ2-6; D gene ambiguous. The sequenced sample was unsorted PBMCs, obtained 5.3 years after starting antiretroviral therapy. This clonotype originated in a man aged 50 to 60 with HIV. CDR3 in DNA: TGTGCCAGCCTTTCTCCCAACTCTGGGGCCAACGTCCTGACTTTC. Translated: CASLSPNSGANVLTF.